Sequencing of this T cell receptor beta chain was carried out in a study of type 1 and type 2 diabetes patients. About the research overall: Samples came from type 1 diabetic, type 2 diabetic or nondiabetic people, recruited in China.

CDR3 length: 15 amino acids. The V end lost 3 bases, the J end lost 4 bases, and 10 bases lay between the germline ends. CDR1 and CDR2 from the germline V gene are MNHEY and SMNVEV (reference sequence). The table lists this clonotype with a few counts. What it recognizes is unknown. Study-level points and caveats: Age and gender were not matched between study groups, possibly biasing interpretation.

The PCR template was genomic DNA. A primer set of 30 forward and 13 reverse primers amplified the CDR3. TCRdb re-called the multiplex PCR reads through MiXCR, storing one row per CDR3 protein. Of 270,000 or so distinct CDR3 sequences listed, more than 45% are singletons. Each diabetic donor fulfilled classification criteria for either type 1 or type 2. This receptor was obtained from a man between 18 and 29 years old with type 2 diabetes. This chain uses TRBV27 with TRBJ1-6; D possibly corresponds to TRBD1 (6 bases). The specimen sequenced was peripheral blood mononuclear cells (PBMCs). CDR3: CASSFGRGYNSPLHF. Written as DNA, the CDR3 is TGTGCCAGCAGTTTCGGCAGGGGATATAATTCACCCCTCCACTTT.